These T cell receptor beta chains were read from a single sample in a study of sequential checkpoint blockade in melanoma. TCRdb's copy holds only in-frame clones and misses some; the assay was immunoSEQ multiplex PCR. Of 10,000 or so clones detected, about 80% appear once; the ten largest clones hold 11% to 15%. Sequences were derived from CD8+ T cells sorted from blood (inferred from file names), sampled from a patient given nivolumab and ipilimumab in sequence. The receptors originated from a human donor with melanoma. The conserved cysteine and the conserved F or W are not part of the CDR3 here. The D gene is left open where the match is weak.

j_call: TRBJ2-7
d_call: TRBD2
v_call: TRBV6-5
cdr3_aa: ASRLLAAFSYEQY

j_call: TRBJ1-2
d_call: NA
v_call: TRBV29-1
cdr3_aa: SVGPPGAIANYGYT

j_call: TRBJ1-2
d_call: NA
v_call: TRBV9
cdr3_aa: ASSVVLRGGADGYT

j_call: TRBJ2-5
d_call: TRBD1
v_call: TRBV7-9
cdr3_aa: ASSSGTGGLRQETQY

j_call: TRBJ2-1
d_call: NA
v_call: TRBV19
cdr3_aa: ASSISLGNEQF

j_call: TRBJ1-5
d_call: TRBD1
v_call: TRBV6-4
cdr3_aa: ASSAGTEDQPQH

j_call: TRBJ2-7
d_call: NA
v_call: TRBV14
cdr3_aa: ASSQGGIMGQY

j_call: TRBJ2-7
d_call: TRBD1
v_call: TRBV7-9
cdr3_aa: ASSSRGTPLYEQY

j_call: TRBJ1-2
d_call: NA
v_call: TRBV5-1
cdr3_aa: ASSLEKSGYGYT

j_call: TRBJ2-3
d_call: NA
v_call: TRBV4-2
cdr3_aa: ASSQDWTTTDTQY

j_call: TRBJ2-3
d_call: NA
v_call: TRBV9
cdr3_aa: ASSAERSTDTQY

j_call: TRBJ1-2
d_call: NA
v_call: TRBV5-4
cdr3_aa: ASSIDRVANYGYT

j_call: TRBJ1-5
d_call: NA
v_call: TRBV29-1
cdr3_aa: SVEEGGGGNQPQH

j_call: TRBJ1-5
d_call: NA
v_call: TRBV29-1
cdr3_aa: SVDGGVNQPQH

j_call: TRBJ1-2
d_call: TRBD1
v_call: TRBV27
cdr3_aa: ASSLTPDRAAGYGYT

j_call: TRBJ2-2
d_call: NA
v_call: TRBV6-5
cdr3_aa: ASSYHGVLNTGELF

j_call: TRBJ2-7
d_call: NA
v_call: TRBV7-6
cdr3_aa: ASSFGRGYEQY

j_call: TRBJ1-2
d_call: TRBD1
v_call: TRBV6-4
cdr3_aa: ASSEGGQGAEGYT

j_call: TRBJ1-1
d_call: TRBD1
v_call: TRBV10-2
cdr3_aa: ASSGRTGSEVDTEAF

j_call: TRBJ1-1
d_call: TRBD1
v_call: TRBV5-1
cdr3_aa: ASSLARGQARTEAF

j_call: TRBJ1-1
d_call: TRBD1
v_call: TRBV29-1
cdr3_aa: SVPTGVATEAF

j_call: TRBJ2-1
d_call: NA
v_call: TRBV10-1
cdr3_aa: ASSESRDHPYNEQF

j_call: TRBJ2-2
d_call: NA
v_call: TRBV27
cdr3_aa: ASSPGVEGELF

j_call: TRBJ1-4
d_call: TRBD1
v_call: TRBV6-1
cdr3_aa: ASSEAYRGPNEKLF

j_call: TRBJ2-1
d_call: NA
v_call: TRBV4-1
cdr3_aa: ASGWGLPGDEQF

j_call: TRBJ2-1
d_call: TRBD2
v_call: TRBV6-4
cdr3_aa: ASSEGLAKI

j_call: TRBJ2-1
d_call: NA
v_call: TRBV9
cdr3_aa: ASSVASEQF

j_call: TRBJ2-1
d_call: TRBD2
v_call: TRBV29-1
cdr3_aa: SVGGASGAEYNEQF

j_call: TRBJ2-2
d_call: NA
v_call: TRBV13
cdr3_aa: ASSTSEGESPQTNTGELF

j_call: TRBJ1-2
d_call: NA
v_call: TRBV6-1
cdr3_aa: ASSEGIWGVPGYT

j_call: TRBJ2-7
d_call: NA
v_call: TRBV10-3
cdr3_aa: AISEKGAYEQY

j_call: TRBJ1-1
d_call: NA
v_call: TRBV19
cdr3_aa: ASSSGLFTEAF

j_call: TRBJ1-1
d_call: NA
v_call: TRBV11-2
cdr3_aa: ASSLVGQSMNTEAF

j_call: TRBJ1-4
d_call: TRBD1
v_call: TRBV7-7
cdr3_aa: ASSPGTGAGEKLF

j_call: TRBJ2-5
d_call: TRBD2
v_call: TRBV4-1
cdr3_aa: ASSPPGGGDQETQY

j_call: TRBJ1-2
d_call: TRBD1
v_call: TRBV7-8
cdr3_aa: ASSSQGIDGYT

j_call: TRBJ2-3
d_call: TRBD2
v_call: TRBV5-1
cdr3_aa: ASSPGGAADTQY

j_call: TRBJ1-1
d_call: TRBD1
v_call: TRBV5-4
cdr3_aa: ASSLDRGHAEAF

j_call: TRBJ1-1
d_call: TRBD1
v_call: TRBV6-1
cdr3_aa: ASSEGQGATEAF

j_call: TRBJ2-5
d_call: TRBD2
v_call: TRBV7-6
cdr3_aa: ASSPSGSETQY

j_call: TRBJ2-1
d_call: NA
v_call: TRBV27
cdr3_aa: ASSLKGLSYNEQF

j_call: TRBJ1-5
d_call: TRBD1
v_call: TRBV4-1
cdr3_aa: ASSQYGTDSNQPQH

j_call: TRBJ2-1
d_call: TRBD2
v_call: TRBV27
cdr3_aa: ASLSPPRGGLGEQF

j_call: TRBJ1-4
d_call: NA
v_call: TRBV13
cdr3_aa: ASRLGYNEKLF

j_call: TRBJ1-2
d_call: TRBD1
v_call: TRBV6-1
cdr3_aa: ASSDLTGTYGYT

j_call: TRBJ1-2
d_call: NA
v_call: TRBV27
cdr3_aa: ASSYTGYRGYT

j_call: TRBJ2-1
d_call: TRBD2
v_call: TRBV6-6
cdr3_aa: ASRKSGTSVNEQF

j_call: TRBJ2-1
d_call: TRBD2
v_call: TRBV4-2
cdr3_aa: ASSQETSGSDEQF

j_call: TRBJ1-1
d_call: TRBD1
v_call: TRBV15
cdr3_aa: ATSRDRGNTEAF

j_call: TRBJ2-1
d_call: NA
v_call: TRBV6-5
cdr3_aa: ASSRGAGVEQF

j_call: TRBJ2-7
d_call: NA
v_call: TRBV6-6
cdr3_aa: ASSYSMELNNEQY

j_call: TRBJ1-1
d_call: NA
v_call: TRBV6-1
cdr3_aa: ASTERMRVDTEAF

j_call: TRBJ2-7
d_call: NA
v_call: TRBV7-6
cdr3_aa: ASSWEDSGEQY

j_call: TRBJ1-1
d_call: NA
v_call: TRBV7-9
cdr3_aa: ASSPGSEAF

j_call: TRBJ1-6
d_call: NA
v_call: TRBV9
cdr3_aa: ASSVGSSPLH

j_call: TRBJ1-1
d_call: TRBD1
v_call: TRBV5-8
cdr3_aa: ASSLDRGLNTEAF

j_call: TRBJ1-4
d_call: TRBD1
v_call: TRBV6-4
cdr3_aa: ASSAGTGGNEKLF

j_call: TRBJ2-2
d_call: NA
v_call: TRBV15
cdr3_aa: ATSREALASTGELF

j_call: TRBJ1-4
d_call: TRBD1
v_call: TRBV4-1
cdr3_aa: ASSHRQGTNEKLF